This T cell receptor (beta chain) was obtained from a study of blood T cells in healthy people across ages. A sample-barcoded 5' primer and a J-beta primer mix were used in a second PCR of roughly 6 to 11 cycles. The template-switch adaptor, which had 12 random nucleotides, put a tag on each cDNA molecule. TCRdb recomputed calls from the 5' RACE reads with MiXCR, one row per CDR3 protein. The sample holds 1.5 million to 2 million distinct CDR3 sequences, roughly 27% seen once. This clonotype has a handful of counts. This CDR3 contains 15 residues. Germline-derived CDR1 and CDR2 are LNHDA and SQIVND (reference sequence). J was trimmed by 2 bases and V by 6 bases; bases with no gene match: 9.

J is TRBJ1-2 and V is TRBV19; 7 positions agree with TRBD1. Sequenced material: blood. This receptor was taken from a woman between 25 and 40 years old in good health. The CDR3: CASRILGGANYGYTF. The CDR3 nucleotides read TGTGCCAGTAGAATCTTAGGGGGCGCAAACTATGGCTACACCTTC.